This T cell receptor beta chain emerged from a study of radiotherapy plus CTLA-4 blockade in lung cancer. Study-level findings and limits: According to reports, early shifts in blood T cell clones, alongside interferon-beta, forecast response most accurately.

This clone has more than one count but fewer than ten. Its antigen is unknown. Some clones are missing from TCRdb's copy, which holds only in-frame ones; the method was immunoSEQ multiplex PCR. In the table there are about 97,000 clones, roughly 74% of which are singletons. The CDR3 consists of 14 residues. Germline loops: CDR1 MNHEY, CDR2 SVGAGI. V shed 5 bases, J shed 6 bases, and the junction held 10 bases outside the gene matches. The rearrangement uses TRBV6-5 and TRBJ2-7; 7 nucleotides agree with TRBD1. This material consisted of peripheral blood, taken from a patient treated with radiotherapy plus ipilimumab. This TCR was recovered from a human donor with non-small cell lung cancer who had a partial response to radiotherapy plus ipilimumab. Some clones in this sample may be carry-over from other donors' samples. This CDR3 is CASSTGQPGGEQYF. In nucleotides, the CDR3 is TGTGCCAGCAGTACGGGACAGCCCGGAGGCGAGCAGTACTTC.